This T cell receptor beta chain originates from a study of blood T cells in healthy people across ages. V lost 4 bases and J lost 7; bases outside the gene matches: 9. CDR1 is SGHRS, CDR2 YFSETQ, per germline. The CDR3 is 15 residues long. Then a second PCR, running about 7 to 11 cycles, was carried out with a sample-barcoded 5' primer and a J-beta primer mix. TCRdb reprocessed the 5' RACE reads via MiXCR and lists one record per CDR3 protein. The profile shows about 600,000 distinct CDR3 sequences, 40% to 50% of them singletons. The source of this sequence is a man older than 75 in good health. Sequenced sample: blood. The chain couples TRBV5-1 to TRBJ2-2, with 8 bases fitting TRBD2. DNA for the CDR3: TGCGCCAGCAGCCCGGATAGCGGGGCTGACGGGGAGCTGTTTTTT. Its protein is CASSPDSGADGELFF.